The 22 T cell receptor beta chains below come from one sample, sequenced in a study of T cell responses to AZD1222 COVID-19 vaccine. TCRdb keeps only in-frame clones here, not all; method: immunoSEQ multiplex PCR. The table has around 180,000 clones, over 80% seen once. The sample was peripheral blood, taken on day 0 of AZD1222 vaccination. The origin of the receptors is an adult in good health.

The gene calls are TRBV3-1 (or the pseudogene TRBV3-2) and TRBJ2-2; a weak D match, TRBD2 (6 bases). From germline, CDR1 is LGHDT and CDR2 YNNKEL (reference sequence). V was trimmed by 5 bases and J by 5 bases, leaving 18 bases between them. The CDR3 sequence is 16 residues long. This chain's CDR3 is CASSFRASSGTGELFF. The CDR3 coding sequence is TGTGCCAGCAGCTTCCGGGCCTCGAGCGGGACCGGGGAGCTGTTTTTT.

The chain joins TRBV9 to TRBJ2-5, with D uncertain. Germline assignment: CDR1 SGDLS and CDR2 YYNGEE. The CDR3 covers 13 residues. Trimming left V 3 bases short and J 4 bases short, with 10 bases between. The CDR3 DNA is TGTGCCAGCAGCGAACGACTGGGAGAGACCCAGTACTTC. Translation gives CASSERLGETQYF. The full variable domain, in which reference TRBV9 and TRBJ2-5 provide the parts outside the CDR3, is DSGVTQTPKHLITATGQRVTLRCSPRSGDLSVYWYQQSLDQGLQFLIQYYNGEERAKGNILERFSAQQFPDLHSELNLSSLELGDSALYFCASSERLGETQYFGPGTRLLVL.

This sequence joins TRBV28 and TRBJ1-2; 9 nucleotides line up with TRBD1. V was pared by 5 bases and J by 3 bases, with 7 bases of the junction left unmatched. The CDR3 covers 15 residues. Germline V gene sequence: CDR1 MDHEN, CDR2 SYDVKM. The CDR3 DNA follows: TGTGCCAGCAGTACACAGGGGGCCGAGGACTATGGCTACACCTTC. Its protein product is CASSTQGAEDYGYTF.

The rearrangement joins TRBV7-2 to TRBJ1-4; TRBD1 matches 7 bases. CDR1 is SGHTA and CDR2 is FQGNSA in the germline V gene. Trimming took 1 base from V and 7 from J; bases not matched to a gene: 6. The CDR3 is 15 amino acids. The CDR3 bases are TGTGCCAGCAGCTTAGGTCCACCAGGGGGTGAAAAACTGTTTTTT. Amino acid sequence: CASSLGPPGGEKLFF.

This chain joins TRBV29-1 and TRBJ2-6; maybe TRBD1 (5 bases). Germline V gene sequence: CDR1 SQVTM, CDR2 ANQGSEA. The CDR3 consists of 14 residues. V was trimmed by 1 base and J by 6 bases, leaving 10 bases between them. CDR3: CSVEVGAEANVLTF. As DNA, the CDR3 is TGCAGCGTTGAAGTTGGGGCTGAGGCCAACGTCCTGACTTTC.

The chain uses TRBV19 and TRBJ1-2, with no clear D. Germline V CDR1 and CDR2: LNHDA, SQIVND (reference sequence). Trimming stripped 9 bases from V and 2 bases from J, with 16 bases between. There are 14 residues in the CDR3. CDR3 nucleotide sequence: TGTGCCAGCACCCCTGGGGTTTTAAACTATGGCTACACCTTC. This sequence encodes CASTPGVLNYGYTF.

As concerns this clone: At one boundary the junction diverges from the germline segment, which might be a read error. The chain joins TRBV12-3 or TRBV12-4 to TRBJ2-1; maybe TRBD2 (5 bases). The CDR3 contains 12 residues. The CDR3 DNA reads TGTGCCAGCAGCGGTAATAGCGATGAGCGGTTCTTC. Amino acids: CASSGNSDERFF.

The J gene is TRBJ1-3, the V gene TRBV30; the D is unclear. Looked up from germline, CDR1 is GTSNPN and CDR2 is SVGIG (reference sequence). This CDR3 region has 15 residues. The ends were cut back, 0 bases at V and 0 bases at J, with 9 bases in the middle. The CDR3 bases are TGTGCCTGGAGTGTTATCCCCTTCTCTGGAAACACCATATATTTT. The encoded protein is CAWSVIPFSGNTIYF. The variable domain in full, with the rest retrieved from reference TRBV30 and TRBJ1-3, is SQTIHQWPATLVQPVGSPLSLECTVEGTSNPNLYWYRQAAGRGLQLLFYSVGIGQISSEVPQNLSASRPQDRQFILSSKKLLLSDSGFYLCAWSVIPFSGNTIYFGEGSWLTVV.

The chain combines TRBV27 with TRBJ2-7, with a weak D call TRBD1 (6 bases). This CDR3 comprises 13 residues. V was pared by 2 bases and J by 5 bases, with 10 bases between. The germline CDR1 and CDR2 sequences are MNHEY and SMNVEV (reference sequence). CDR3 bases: TGTGCCAGCAGTTTAACAGGGTTTCACGAGCAGTACTTC. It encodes CASSLTGFHEQYF.

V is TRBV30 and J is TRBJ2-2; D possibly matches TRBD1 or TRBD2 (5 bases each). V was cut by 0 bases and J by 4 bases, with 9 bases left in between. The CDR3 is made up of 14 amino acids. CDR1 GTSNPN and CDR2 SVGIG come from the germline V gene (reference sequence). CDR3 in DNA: TGTGCCTGGAGTGTGGGGGTTGTCACCGGGGAGCTGTTTTTT. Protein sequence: CAWSVGVVTGELFF.

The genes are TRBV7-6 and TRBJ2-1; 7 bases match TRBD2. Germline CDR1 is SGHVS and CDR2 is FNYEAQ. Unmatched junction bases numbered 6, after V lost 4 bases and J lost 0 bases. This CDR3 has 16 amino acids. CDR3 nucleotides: TGTGCCAGCAGCTCTAGCGGCCCCAGCTCCTACAATGAGCAGTTCTTC. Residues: CASSSSGPSSYNEQFF.

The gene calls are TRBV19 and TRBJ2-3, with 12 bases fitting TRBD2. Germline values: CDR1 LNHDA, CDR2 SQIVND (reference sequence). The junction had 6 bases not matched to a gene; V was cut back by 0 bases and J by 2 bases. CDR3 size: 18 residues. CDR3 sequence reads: CASSIDLAGGPVTDTQYF. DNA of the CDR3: TGTGCCAGTAGTATAGACCTAGCGGGGGGGCCCGTCACAGATACGCAGTATTTT.

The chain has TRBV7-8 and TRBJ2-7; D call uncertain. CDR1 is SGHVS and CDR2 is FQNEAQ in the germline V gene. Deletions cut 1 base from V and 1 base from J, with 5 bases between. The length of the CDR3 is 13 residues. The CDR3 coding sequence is TGTGCCAGCAGCTTAGATTGGTCCTACGAGCAGTACTTC. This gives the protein CASSLDWSYEQYF.

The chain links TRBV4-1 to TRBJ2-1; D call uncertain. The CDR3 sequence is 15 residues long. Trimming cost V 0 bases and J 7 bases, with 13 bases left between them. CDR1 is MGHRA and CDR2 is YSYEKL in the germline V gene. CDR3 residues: CASSQEPGGLNEQFF. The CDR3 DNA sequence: TGCGCCAGCAGCCAAGAACCCGGTGGGCTAAATGAGCAGTTCTTC.

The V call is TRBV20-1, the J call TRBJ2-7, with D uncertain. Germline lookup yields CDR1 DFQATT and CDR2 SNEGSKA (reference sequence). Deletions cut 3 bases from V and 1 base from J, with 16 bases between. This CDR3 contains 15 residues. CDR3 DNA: TGCAGTGCTAGTGTCGGAAGGGCCCCGTCCTACGAGCAGTACTTC. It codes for CSASVGRAPSYEQYF.

CDR3 residues: CASSEMSGGDTGELFF. DNA of the CDR3: TGTGCCAGCAGTGAAATGTCCGGGGGCGACACCGGGGAGCTGTTTTTT. The V gene is TRBV2, the J gene TRBJ2-2; D might be TRBD1 or TRBD2, each matching 6 bases. The germline V gene encodes CDR1 SNHLY and CDR2 FYNNEI. The CDR3 runs to 16 residues. V gave up 2 bases and J gave up 3 bases, with 13 bases separating them. Full variable domain (rest looked up from reference TRBV2 and TRBJ2-2): EPEVTQTPSHQVTQMGQEVILRCVPISNHLYFYWYRQILGQKVEFLVSFYNNEISEKSEIFDDQFSVERPDGSNFTLKIRSTKLEDSAMYFCASSEMSGGDTGELFFGEGSRLTVL.

The chain's CDR3 is CASSDSSNQPQHF. As DNA, the CDR3 is TGTGCCAGCAGCGACTCGAGCAATCAGCCCCAGCATTTT. V usage is TRBV6-1 and J usage is TRBJ1-5; D unclear. Germline-derived CDR1 and CDR2 are MNHNS and SASEGT. The CDR3 covers 13 residues. Trimming took 6 bases from V and 1 from J, leaving 7 bases between them.

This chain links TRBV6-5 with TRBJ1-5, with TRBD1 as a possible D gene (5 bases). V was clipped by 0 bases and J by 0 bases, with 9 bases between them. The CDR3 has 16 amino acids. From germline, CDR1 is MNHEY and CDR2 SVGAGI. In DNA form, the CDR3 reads TGTGCCAGCAGTTACTCTATGGGGGATAGCAATCAGCCCCAGCATTTT. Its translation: CASSYSMGDSNQPQHF.

The chain's CDR3 is CASSVGEQGNQPQHF. The CDR3 DNA reads as TGTGCCAGCAGCGTGGGGGAGCAGGGCAATCAGCCCCAGCATTTT. The chain recombines TRBV9 with TRBJ1-5, with D possibly TRBD1 on 5 matching bases. CDR1 is SGDLS and CDR2 is YYNGEE in the germline V gene. The CDR3 sequence is 15 residues long. Trimming cost V 2 bases and J 2 bases, with 11 bases left between them.

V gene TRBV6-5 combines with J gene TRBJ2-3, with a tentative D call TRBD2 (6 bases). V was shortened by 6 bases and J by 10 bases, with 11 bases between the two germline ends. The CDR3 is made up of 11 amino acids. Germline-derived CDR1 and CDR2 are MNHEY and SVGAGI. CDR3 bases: TGTGCCAGCAGGGAGGGGATTGCGCAGTATTTT. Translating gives CASREGIAQYF.

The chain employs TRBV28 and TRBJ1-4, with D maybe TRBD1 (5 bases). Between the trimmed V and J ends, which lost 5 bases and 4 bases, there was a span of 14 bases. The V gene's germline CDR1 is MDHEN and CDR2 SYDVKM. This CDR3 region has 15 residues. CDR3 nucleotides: TGTGCCAGCAGTCCCCCCGGGGGGATTAATGAAAAACTGTTTTTT. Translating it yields CASSPPGGINEKLFF.

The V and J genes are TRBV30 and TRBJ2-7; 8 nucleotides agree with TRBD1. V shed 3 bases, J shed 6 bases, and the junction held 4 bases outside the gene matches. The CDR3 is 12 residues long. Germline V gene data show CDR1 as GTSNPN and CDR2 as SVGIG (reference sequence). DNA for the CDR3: TGTGCCTGGAGAGGAACAGGGGGCGAGCAGTACGTC. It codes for CAWRGTGGEQYV.